The sequence of this T cell receptor (beta chain) was determined in a study of CD8+ T cells in alopecia areata (dated by TCRdb to 2016 to 2018). About the study as a whole: High-throughput TCRbeta sequencing was used to examine T cell clonal expansion in alopecia areata in both the C3H/HeJ mouse model and human patients. Human TCRbeta sequencing covered scalp tissue and sorted CD4+ and CD8+ peripheral blood T cells from patchy and totalis/universalis alopecia areata patients and healthy controls. Scalp clonality was compared across normal scalp (n=4), patchy alopecia areata scalp (n=8), and alopecia totalis/universalis scalp (n=8). RNA came from the PAXgene miRNA kit for fixed scalp, the miRNeasy kit for PBMCs, and the RNeasy kit for mouse skin. immunoSEQ multiplex PCR using 35 Vbeta forward primers and 13 Jbeta reverse primers was used to amplify TCRbeta CDR3 regions.

As to this clone: Its antigen remains unidentified. Base qualities were left out, and no much larger clone turns up one base away.

Sequences SQVTM (CDR1) and ANQGSEA (CDR2) are obtained from the germline V gene. The CDR3 contains 13 residues, cysteine and phenylalanine counted. The DNA shown is the 39-base CDR3, in frame from base 1. At the junction V is shortened by 3 bases and J by 4 bases, with 12 bases in between. PBMCs were isolated by density centrifugation and stained for CD3, CD4 and CD8, after which CD4+ and CD8+ T cells were sorted on a FACSAria. Scalp biopsies and blood samples were provided by unaffected controls. The paper as a whole reports these results and caveats: Higher clonality and more expanded CD8+ clones were observed in lesional scalp than in normal scalp, particularly in alopecia totalis/universalis, a finding suggestive of antigenic drive. Shared TCR sequences between patients were less evident than in mice, which may be partly attributable to HLA diversity in the patient population. Resident alphabeta T cells in normal human skin are also sequenced, complicating scalp TCR repertoire analysis, unlike mouse skin dominated by gammadelta T cells.

To prepare the library, the immunoSEQ multiplex PCR assay was applied. RNA was extracted from all samples and reverse transcribed into cDNA, which served as template for TCR sequencing. First-strand cDNA was synthesized using SuperScript III with a 2:1 mix of oligo-dT and random hexamers. Amplification bias was assessed with a synthetic immune receptor repertoire, and residual bias was removed computationally. In the paper's pipeline: Raw reads were preprocessed to remove errors, and CDR3 was defined by IMGT conventions from the conserved cysteine to phenylalanine. To get clonality, Shannon entropy was normalized by log2 of the number of productive unique TCRs and the result was subtracted from 1. Whether scalp clones were CD4 or CD8 was inferred by matching scalp TCRbeta sequences against CD4 and CD8 repertoires sorted from blood. The source is immuneACCESS, and TCRdb retained only in-frame sequences with V and J called. Part of the clones is not carried over; for the studies checked, unresolved V genes explain less than half of this, and the remainder is unexplained. Clone size and V and J calls were adopted from that table, with D and trimming inferred from the DNA. The sample records around 190,000 clones, around 50% of which are singletons. Around 5% of the sample is held by the ten biggest clonotypes.

The sample comprised CD8+ T cells sorted from blood. This receptor was obtained from a human donor in good health. The chain is encoded by TRBV29-1 joined to TRBJ1-2, and the D gene may be TRBD1, 6 bases matching. The sequenced DNA is TGCAGCGTTGAGCGGGGGGCGGGCTATGGCTACACCTTC. It encodes CSVERGAGYGYTF.